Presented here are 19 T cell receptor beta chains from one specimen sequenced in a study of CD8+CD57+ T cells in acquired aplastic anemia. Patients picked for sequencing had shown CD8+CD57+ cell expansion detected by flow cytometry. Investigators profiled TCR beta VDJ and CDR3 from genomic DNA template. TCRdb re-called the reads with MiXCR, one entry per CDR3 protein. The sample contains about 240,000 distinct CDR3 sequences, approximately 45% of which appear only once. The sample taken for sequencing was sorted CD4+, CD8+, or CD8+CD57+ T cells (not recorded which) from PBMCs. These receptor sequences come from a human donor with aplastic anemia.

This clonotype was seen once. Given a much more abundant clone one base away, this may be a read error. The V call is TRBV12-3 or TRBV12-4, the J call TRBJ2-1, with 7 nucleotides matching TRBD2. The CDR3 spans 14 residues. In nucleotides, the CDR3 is TGTGCCGGCAGTTTCCCGGGAGGCTACAATGAGCAGTTCTTC. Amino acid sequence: CAGSFPGGYNEQFF.

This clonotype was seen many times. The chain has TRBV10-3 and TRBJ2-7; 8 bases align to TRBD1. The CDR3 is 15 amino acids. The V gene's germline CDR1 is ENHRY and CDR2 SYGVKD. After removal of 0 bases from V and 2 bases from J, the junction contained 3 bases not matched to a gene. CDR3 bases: TGTGCCATCAGTGAGTCCGGGACAGGAGCCTACGAGCAGTACTTC. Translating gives CAISESGTGAYEQYF.

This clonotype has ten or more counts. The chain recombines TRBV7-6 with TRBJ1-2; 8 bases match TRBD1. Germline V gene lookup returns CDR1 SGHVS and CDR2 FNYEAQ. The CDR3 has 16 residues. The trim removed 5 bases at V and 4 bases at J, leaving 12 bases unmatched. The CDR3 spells CASSQDRGGYSYGYTF. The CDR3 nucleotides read TGTGCCAGCAGCCAAGACAGGGGAGGTTATTCCTATGGCTACACCTTC.

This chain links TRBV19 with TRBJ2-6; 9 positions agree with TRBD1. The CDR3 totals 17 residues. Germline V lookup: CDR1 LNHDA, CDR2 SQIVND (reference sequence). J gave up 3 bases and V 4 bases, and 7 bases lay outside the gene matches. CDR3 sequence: CASSTPGQGNGANVLTF. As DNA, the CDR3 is TGTGCCAGTAGTACGCCGGGACAGGGAAATGGGGCCAACGTCCTGACTTTC.

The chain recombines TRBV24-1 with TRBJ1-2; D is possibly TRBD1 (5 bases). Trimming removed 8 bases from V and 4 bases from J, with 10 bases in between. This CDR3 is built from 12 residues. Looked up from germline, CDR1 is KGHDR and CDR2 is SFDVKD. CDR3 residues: CATKVGGYGYTF. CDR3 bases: TGTGCCACCAAAGTCGGGGGCTATGGCTACACCTTC.

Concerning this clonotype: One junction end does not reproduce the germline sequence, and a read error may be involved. This CDR3 reads CASSLGDGELFF. The CDR3 nucleotides are TGTGCTAGCAGCTTAGGAGATGGGGAGCTGTTTTTT. This rearrangement joins TRBV7-6 to TRBJ2-2; the D is unclear. The CDR3 consists of 12 residues. Germline V gives CDR1 SGHVS, CDR2 FNYEAQ.

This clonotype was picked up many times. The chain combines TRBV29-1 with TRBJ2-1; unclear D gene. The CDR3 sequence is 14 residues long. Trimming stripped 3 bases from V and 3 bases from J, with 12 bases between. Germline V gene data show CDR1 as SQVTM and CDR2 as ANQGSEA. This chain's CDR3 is CSVEPVVHYNEQFF. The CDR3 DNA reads TGCAGCGTTGAGCCGGTAGTCCACTACAATGAGCAGTTCTTC.

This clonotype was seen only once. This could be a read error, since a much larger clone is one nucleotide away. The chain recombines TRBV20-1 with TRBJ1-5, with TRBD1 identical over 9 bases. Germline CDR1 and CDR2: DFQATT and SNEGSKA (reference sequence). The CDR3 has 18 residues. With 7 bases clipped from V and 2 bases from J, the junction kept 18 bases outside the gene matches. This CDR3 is CSVSKVRTGVSGNQPQHF. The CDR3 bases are TGCAGTGTTAGCAAAGTCCGGACAGGGGTGTCGGGCAATCAGCCCCAGCATTTT.

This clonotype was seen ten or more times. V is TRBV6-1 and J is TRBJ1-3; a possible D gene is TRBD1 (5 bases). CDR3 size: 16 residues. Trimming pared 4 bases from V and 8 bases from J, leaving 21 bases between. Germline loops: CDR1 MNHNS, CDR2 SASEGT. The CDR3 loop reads CASSGDDGDAGDTIYF. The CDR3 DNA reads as TGTGCCAGCAGTGGAGATGATGGGGACGCGGGTGACACCATATATTTT.

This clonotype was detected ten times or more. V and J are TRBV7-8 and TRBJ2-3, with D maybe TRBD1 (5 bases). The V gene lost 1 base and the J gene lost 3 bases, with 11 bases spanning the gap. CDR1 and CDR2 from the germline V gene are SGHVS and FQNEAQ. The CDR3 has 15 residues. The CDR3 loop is CASSLEARVTDTQYF. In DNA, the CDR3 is TGTGCCAGCAGCTTAGAAGCCAGGGTGACAGATACGCAGTATTTT.

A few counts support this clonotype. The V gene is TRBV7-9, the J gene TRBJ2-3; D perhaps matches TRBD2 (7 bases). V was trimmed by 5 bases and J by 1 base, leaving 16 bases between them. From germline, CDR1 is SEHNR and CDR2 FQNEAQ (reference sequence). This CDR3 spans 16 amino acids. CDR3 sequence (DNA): TGTGCCAGCAGCGACCCGGGGGGCCCGCGCACAGATACGCAGTATTTT. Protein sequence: CASSDPGGPRTDTQYF. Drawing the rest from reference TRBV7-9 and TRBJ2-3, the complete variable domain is DTGVSQNPRHKITKRGQNVTFRCDPISEHNRLYWYRQTLGQGPEFLTYFQNEAQLEKSRLLSDRFSAERPKGSFSTLEIQRTEQGDSAMYLCASSDPGGPRTDTQYFGPGTRLTVL.

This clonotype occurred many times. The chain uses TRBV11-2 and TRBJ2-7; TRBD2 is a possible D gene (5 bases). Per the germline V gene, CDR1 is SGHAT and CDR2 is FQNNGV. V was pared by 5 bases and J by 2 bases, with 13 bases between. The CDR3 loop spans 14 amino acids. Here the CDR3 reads CASSPMGVAYEQYF. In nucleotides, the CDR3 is TGTGCCAGCAGCCCTATGGGAGTAGCCTACGAGCAGTACTTC.

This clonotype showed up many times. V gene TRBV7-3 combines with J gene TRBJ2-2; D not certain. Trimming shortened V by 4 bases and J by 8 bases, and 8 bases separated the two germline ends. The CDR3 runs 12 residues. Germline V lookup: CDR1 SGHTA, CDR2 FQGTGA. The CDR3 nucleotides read TGTGCCAGCAGCTCTGGGTTGGGGGAGCTGTTTTTT. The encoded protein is CASSSGLGELFF.

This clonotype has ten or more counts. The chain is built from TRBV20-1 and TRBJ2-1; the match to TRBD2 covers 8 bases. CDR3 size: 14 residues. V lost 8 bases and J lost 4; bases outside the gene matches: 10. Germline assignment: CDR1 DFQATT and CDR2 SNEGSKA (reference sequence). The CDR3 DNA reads TGCAGTCCCGCCCCCGGGGGGGCTTACAATGAGCAGTTCTTC. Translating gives CSPAPGGAYNEQFF.

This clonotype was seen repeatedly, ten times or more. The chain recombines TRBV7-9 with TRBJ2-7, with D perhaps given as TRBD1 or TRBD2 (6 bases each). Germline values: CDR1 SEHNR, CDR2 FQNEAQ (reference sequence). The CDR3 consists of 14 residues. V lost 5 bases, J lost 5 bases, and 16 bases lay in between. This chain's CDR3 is CASSAARGHHEQYF. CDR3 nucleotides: TGTGCCAGCAGCGCTGCTCGGGGGCACCACGAGCAGTACTTC.

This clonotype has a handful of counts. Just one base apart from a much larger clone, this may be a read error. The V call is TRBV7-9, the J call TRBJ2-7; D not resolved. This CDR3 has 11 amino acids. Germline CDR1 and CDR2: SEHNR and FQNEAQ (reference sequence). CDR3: CASSNSYERYF. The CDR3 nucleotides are TGTGCCAGCAGCAACTCCTACGAGCGGTACTTC. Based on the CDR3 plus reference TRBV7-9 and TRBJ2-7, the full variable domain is DTGVSQNPRHKITKRGQNVTFRCDPISEHNRLYWYRQTLGQGPEFLTYFQNEAQLEKSRLLSDRFSAERPKGSFSTLEIQRTEQGDSAMYLCASSNSYERYFGPGTRLTVT.

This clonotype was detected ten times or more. The CDR3 nucleotides are TGTGCCAGTACCCCCGGCCTAGCGGGGGGACTATACACCGGGGAGCTGTTTTTT. It is translated as CASTPGLAGGLYTGELFF. The chain combines TRBV19 with TRBJ2-2; 11 nucleotides line up with TRBD2. Germline V gene lookup returns CDR1 LNHDA and CDR2 SQIVND (reference sequence). CDR3 size: 18 residues. V lost 7 bases, J lost 3 bases, and 13 bases stayed unmatched.

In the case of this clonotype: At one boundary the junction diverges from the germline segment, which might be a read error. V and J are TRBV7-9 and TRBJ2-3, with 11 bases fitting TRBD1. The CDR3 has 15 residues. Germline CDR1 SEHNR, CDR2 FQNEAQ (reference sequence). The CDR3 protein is CASSWTGGLTDTRYF. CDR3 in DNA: TGTGCCAGCAGCTGGACAGGGGGCCTCACAGATACGCGGTATTTT.

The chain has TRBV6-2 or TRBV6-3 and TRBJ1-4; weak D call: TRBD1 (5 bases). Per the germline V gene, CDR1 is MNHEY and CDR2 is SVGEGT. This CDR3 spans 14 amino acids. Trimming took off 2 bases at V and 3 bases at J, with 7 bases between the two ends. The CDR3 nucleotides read TGTGCCAGCAGTTACGCGGGACCTAATGAAAAACTGTTTTTT. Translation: CASSYAGPNEKLFF.